This entry is about one T cell receptor beta chain. Its antigen remains unidentified. Assay used: immunoSEQ multiplex PCR; TCRdb lists only in-frame clones, some missing. The table has about 120,000 clones, about nine tenths seen once. The donors formed part of the roughly 120-subject validation cohort, distinct from the roughly 700-subject first cohort. The sample belongs to a study of cytomegalovirus exposure and HLA in healthy donors. General study points: In vitro work confirmed that a few CMV-associated chains recognize CMV antigens.

The germline V gene has CDR1 LNHDA and CDR2 SQIVND (reference sequence). Germline trimming cut 4 bases from V and 2 bases from J; bases unmatched to any gene: 6. The CDR3 has 15 residues. The gene calls are TRBV19 and TRBJ1-2; 8 bases map to TRBD1. Material for sequencing was PBMCs. This receptor was taken from a woman aged 18-30 years in good health and CMV-seronegative. The CDR3 region has the DNA TGTGCCAGTAGTAACGGACAGGGAGGGAACTATGGCTACACCTTC. Translating gives CASSNGQGGNYGYTF.